The 22 T cell receptor beta chains below were found in one sample sequenced in a study of blood T cell repertoires in COVID-19. Measured with immunoSEQ multiplex PCR; TCRdb has only the in-frame clones, and not every one. The repertoire has 400,000 to 550,000 clones, around 89% of them found once; the top ten carry about 4.3%. Material: peripheral blood. The receptors come from a woman under 40 with acute or convalescent COVID-19.

The chain is built from TRBV6-1 and TRBJ1-2; D is perhaps TRBD1 (5 bases). The ends were cut back, 1 base at V and 8 bases at J, with 8 bases in the middle. Germline assignment: CDR1 MNHNS and CDR2 SASEGT. The CDR3 is made up of 12 amino acids. CDR3 residues: CASSEGSGGYTF. In nucleotides, the CDR3 is TGTGCCAGCAGTGAAGGGTCAGGGGGCTACACCTTC.

The sample holds one count of this clone. V gene TRBV11-2 combines with J gene TRBJ2-2; TRBD2 matches at 8 bases. The length of the CDR3 is 17 residues. The J segment lost 4 bases and the V segment lost 5 bases, leaving 12 bases of the junction unmatched. From germline, CDR1 is SGHAT and CDR2 FQNNGV. The CDR3 sequence: CASSTTGTSRSTGELFF. The CDR3 coding sequence is TGTGCCAGCAGCACCACCGGGACTAGTCGTAGCACCGGGGAGCTGTTTTTT.

This clone has just a few counts. This chain uses TRBV27 with TRBJ2-1; the match to TRBD2 covers 7 bases. Germline V CDR1 and CDR2: MNHEY, SMNVEV (reference sequence). The CDR3 length is 14 residues. After removal of 4 bases from V and 5 bases from J, the junction contained 5 bases not matched to a gene. CDR3 nucleotides: TGTGCCAGCAGTTCAGCGGGACTCGACAATGAGCAGTTCTTC. Protein: CASSSAGLDNEQFF.

This clone showed up just a few times. V is TRBV2 and J is TRBJ1-2; D ambiguous. V was trimmed by 6 bases and J by 3 bases, leaving 14 bases between them. Germline V lookup: CDR1 SNHLY, CDR2 FYNNEI. This CDR3 has 14 amino acids. CDR3 nucleotides: TGTGCCAGCAGGACGGATGCGACTTACTATGGCTACACCTTC. Translation gives CASRTDATYYGYTF.

CDR3 sequence (DNA): TGTGCCAGCAGTTTAGGACTCATGCCCGGGGACAGGGTTAGTTTTGACGAGCAGTACTTC. It encodes CASSLGLMPGDRVSFDEQYF. J is TRBJ2-7 and V is TRBV28; TRBD1 agrees at 9 bases. The CDR3 contains 20 residues. Germline assignment: CDR1 MDHEN and CDR2 SYDVKM. With V trimmed by 2 bases and J by 5 bases, 22 bases remained unmatched.

The rearrangement joins TRBV6-5 to TRBJ1-2; 7 bases fit TRBD1. This CDR3 is 14 amino acids long. Trimming cost V 6 bases and J 7 bases; bases outside gene matches: 11. Germline V lookup: CDR1 MNHEY, CDR2 SVGAGI. In DNA form, the CDR3 reads TGTGCCAGCAGCAGAACAGGGGCAAGTGCTGGCTACACCTTC. Translation: CASSRTGASAGYTF.

J is TRBJ1-1 and V is TRBV30; unclear D gene. CDR1 and CDR2 from the germline V gene are GTSNPN and SVGIG (reference sequence). This CDR3 has 11 amino acids. V was clipped by 2 bases and J by 7 bases, with 8 bases between them. The CDR3 nucleotides are TGTGCCTGGAGTTTGGCAGTTGAAGCTTTCTTT. It translates to CAWSLAVEAFF. Based on the CDR3 plus reference TRBV30 and TRBJ1-1, the full variable domain is SQTIHQWPATLVQPVGSPLSLECTVEGTSNPNLYWYRQAAGRGLQLLFYSVGIGQISSEVPQNLSASRPQDRQFILSSKKLLLSDSGFYLCAWSLAVEAFFGQGTRLTVV.

The J gene is TRBJ2-5, the V gene TRBV19, with TRBD1 matching over 9 bases. Trimming took 5 bases from V and 5 from J; bases not matched to a gene: 6. CDR1 is LNHDA, CDR2 SQIVND, per germline (reference sequence). The CDR3 loop spans 14 amino acids. Here the CDR3 reads CASSPDRGGETQYF. In DNA, the CDR3 is TGTGCCAGTAGTCCGGACAGGGGTGGGGAGACCCAGTACTTC.

The gene calls are TRBV3-1 (or the pseudogene TRBV3-2) and TRBJ1-2; 8 bases map to TRBD1. Germline trimming cut 0 bases from V and 8 bases from J; bases unmatched to any gene: 5. Looked up from germline, CDR1 is LGHDT and CDR2 is YNNKEL (reference sequence). The CDR3 runs to 14 residues. CDR3: CASSQEAGGVGYTF. CDR3 in DNA: TGTGCCAGCAGCCAAGAAGCAGGGGGCGTGGGCTACACCTTC.

The chain recombines TRBV5-1 with TRBJ2-1; 8 bases are shared with TRBD2. Looked up from germline, CDR1 is SGHRS and CDR2 is YFSETQ. The CDR3 is made up of 16 amino acids. After removal of 4 bases from V and 7 bases from J, the junction contained 13 bases not matched to a gene. CDR3 protein: CASSPPSRGGRNEQFF. The CDR3 bases are TGCGCCAGCAGCCCCCCCTCCCGGGGGGGCCGGAATGAGCAGTTCTTC.

The V and J genes are TRBV7-9 and TRBJ2-5; D might be TRBD1 (6 bases). Germline loops: CDR1 SEHNR, CDR2 FQNEAQ (reference sequence). V was trimmed by 3 bases and J by 2 bases, leaving 10 bases between them. This CDR3 spans 14 amino acids. Here the CDR3 reads CASSFYREQETQYF. The CDR3, as DNA: TGTGCCAGCAGCTTCTACAGGGAACAAGAGACCCAGTACTTC. The full variable domain, its missing parts supplied by reference TRBV7-9 and TRBJ2-5, is DTGVSQNPRHKITKRGQNVTFRCDPISEHNRLYWYRQTLGQGPEFLTYFQNEAQLEKSRLLSDRFSAERPKGSFSTLEIQRTEQGDSAMYLCASSFYREQETQYFGPGTRLLVL.

The chain is built from TRBV7-9 and TRBJ1-2; no clear D gene. The CDR3 is 8 residues long. Trimming left V 11 bases short and J 8 bases short, with 6 bases between. Germline CDR1 reads SEHNR; CDR2 reads FQNEAQ (reference sequence). CDR3 loop: CAAGGYTF. CDR3 nucleotide sequence: TGTGCCGCGGGGGGCTACACCTTC.

The CDR3 sequence: CASSLDMRGLEQFF. DNA of the CDR3: TGCGCCAGCAGCTTGGACATGCGGGGATTGGAGCAGTTCTTC. The chain combines TRBV5-1 with TRBJ2-1, with a tentative D call TRBD2 (6 bases). Germline V lookup: CDR1 SGHRS, CDR2 YFSETQ. The CDR3 covers 14 residues. The V and J ends lost 0 bases and 10 bases respectively, with 14 bases between them.

The J gene is TRBJ2-1, the V gene TRBV6-1; tentative D call: TRBD2 (6 bases). CDR1 is MNHNS, CDR2 SASEGT, per germline. The CDR3 contains 15 residues. V lost 2 bases to trimming and J lost 8 bases, with 16 bases between them. CDR3 DNA: TGTGCCAGCAGTGAAATGGAGGGTTCGCAGGATGAGCAGTTCTTC. Translating gives CASSEMEGSQDEQFF.

The rearrangement uses TRBV5-1 and TRBJ2-1, with TRBD2 matching 11 bases. Germline lookup yields CDR1 SGHRS and CDR2 YFSETQ. The CDR3 covers 15 residues. Trimming removed 1 base from V and 5 bases from J; junction bases left unmatched: 2. Here the CDR3 reads CASSLLAGGHNEQFF. Here the CDR3 DNA reads TGCGCCAGCAGCTTGCTAGCGGGGGGACACAATGAGCAGTTCTTC.

The genes are TRBV2 and TRBJ2-6, with 8 bases aligning to TRBD1. The CDR3 loop spans 18 amino acids. CDR1 and CDR2 (germline): SNHLY, FYNNEI. The V segment lost 6 bases and the J segment 0 bases; nucleotides outside the gene matches: 10. In DNA form, the CDR3 reads TGTGCCAGCAGGGGGCCTGACAGGGGAGGCTCTGGGGCCAACGTCCTGACTTTC. Protein product: CASRGPDRGGSGANVLTF.

V gene TRBV19 combines with J gene TRBJ2-2; D gene unclear. Trimming took 9 bases from V and 6 from J, leaving 5 bases between them. Germline loops: CDR1 LNHDA, CDR2 SQIVND (reference sequence). The CDR3 sequence is 10 residues long. The CDR3 nucleotides are TGTGCCAGCGGGTCCGGGGAGCTGTTTTTT. Amino acids: CASGSGELFF.

The chain is built from TRBV6-4 and TRBJ1-1; 8 bases align to TRBD1. CDR1 is MRHNA and CDR2 is SNTAGT in the germline V gene. This CDR3 is built from 13 residues. J was trimmed by 3 bases and V by 5 bases; bases with no gene match: 2. The CDR3: CASSKTGDTEAFF. As DNA, the CDR3 is TGTGCCAGCAGTAAGACAGGGGACACTGAAGCTTTCTTT.

Comments on this clone: The same CDR3 is also encoded by other DNA sequences in this sample. The chain joins TRBV5-5 to TRBJ1-5, with D perhaps matching TRBD1 (5 bases). The CDR3 loop spans 12 amino acids. Looked up from germline, CDR1 is SGHKS and CDR2 is YYEKEE (reference sequence). V shed 2 bases and J shed 5 bases, with 5 bases lying between them. Here the CDR3 reads CASSLGDQPQHF. The CDR3 bases are TGTGCCAGCAGCTTAGGGGATCAGCCCCAGCATTTT. Combining the CDR3 with reference TRBV5-5 and TRBJ1-5 gives the whole variable domain DAGVTQSPTHLIKTRGQQVTLRCSPISGHKSVSWYQQVLGQGPQFIFQYYEKEERGRGNFPDRFSARQFPNYSSELNVNALLLGDSALYLCASSLGDQPQHFGDGTRLSIL.

J is TRBJ2-1 and V is TRBV25-1; the D is unclear. Germline V gene sequence: CDR1 MGHDK, CDR2 SYGVNS. V was pared by 5 bases and J by 8 bases, with 4 bases between. This CDR3 contains 10 residues. The CDR3 loop reads CASSSDEQFF. The CDR3, as DNA: TGTGCCAGCAGTTCGGATGAGCAGTTCTTC. Full variable domain (rest looked up from reference TRBV25-1 and TRBJ2-1): EADIYQTPRYLVIGTGKKITLECSQTMGHDKMYWYQQDPGMELHLIHYSYGVNSTEKGDLSSESTVSRIRTEHFPLTLESARPSHTSQYLCASSSDEQFFGPGTRLTVL.

This clone was observed once. In DNA form, the CDR3 reads TGTGCCAGCAGCCTGGACAGGGGCAATGAGCAGTTCTTC. This encodes CASSLDRGNEQFF. The chain has TRBV7-7 and TRBJ2-1; 9 bases agree with TRBD1. The germline gives CDR1 SSHAT, CDR2 FNYEAQ (reference sequence). The CDR3 is 13 amino acids. V lost 5 bases to trimming and J lost 6 bases; unmatched junction nucleotides: 2.

The chain carries TRBV5-1 and TRBJ2-3; 13 bases align to TRBD2. Trimming removed 6 bases from V and 1 base from J; junction bases left unmatched: 14. The CDR3 length is 19 residues. Looked up from germline, CDR1 is SGHRS and CDR2 is YFSETQ. CDR3 DNA: TGCGCCAGCACAGAAACTAGCGGGGGGGCCATCGCTGGCACAGATACGCAGTATTTT. The encoded protein is CASTETSGGAIAGTDTQYF.